This T cell receptor beta chain was profiled in a study of tumor-infiltrating lymphocytes in primary liver carcinoma. Study context: Primary liver carcinoma, confirmed by histopathology, was surgically resected. Enrolled patients were male and female, aged 30 to 69 years. The neoplasms were of stage T1-T3 N0M0, with dimensions of about 4 to 11 cm across.

The blood RNA (from unsorted whole blood) was obtained, and germline DNA was also extracted. Priming with a constant-region primer yielded TCR beta cDNA from approximately 500 ng total RNA. Three nested multiplex PCR rounds, a slightly modified ARM-PCR, produced the libraries for TCR beta. Investigators reported that the first two PCR rounds, at 10 cycles each, used TRBV1-TRBV30 forward primers with a C-beta reverse primer. A single record per CDR3 protein comes from TCRdb applying MiXCR to the multiplex PCR reads. The table lists 330,000 or so distinct CDR3 sequences, about 65% of them singletons. The CDR3 sequence is 15 residues long. Germline V CDR1 and CDR2: GTSNPN, SVGIG (reference sequence). Trimming shortened V by 8 bases and J by 2 bases, and 19 bases separated the two germline ends.

Sequencing was performed on peripheral blood. The TCR was taken from a man aged 35-49 years with primary liver carcinoma and hepatitis B virus infection. This chain joins TRBV30 and TRBJ2-1, with D hard to call. The CDR3 loop is CAVTAGSGAYNEQFF. CDR3 bases: TGTGCCGTCACCGCAGGCTCTGGGGCCTACAATGAGCAGTTCTTC.